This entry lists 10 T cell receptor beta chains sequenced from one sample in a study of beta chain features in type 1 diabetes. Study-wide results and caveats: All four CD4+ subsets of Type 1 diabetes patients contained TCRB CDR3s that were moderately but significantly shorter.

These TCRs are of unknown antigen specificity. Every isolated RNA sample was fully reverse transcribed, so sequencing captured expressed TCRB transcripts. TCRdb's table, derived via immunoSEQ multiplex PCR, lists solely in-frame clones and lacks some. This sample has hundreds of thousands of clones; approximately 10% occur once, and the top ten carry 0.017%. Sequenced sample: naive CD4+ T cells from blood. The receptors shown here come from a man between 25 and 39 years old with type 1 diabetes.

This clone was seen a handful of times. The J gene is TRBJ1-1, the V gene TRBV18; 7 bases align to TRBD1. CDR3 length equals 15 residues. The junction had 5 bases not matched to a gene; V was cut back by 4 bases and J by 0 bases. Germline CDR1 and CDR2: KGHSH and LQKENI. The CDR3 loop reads CASSRTTGLNTEAFF. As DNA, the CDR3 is TGTGCCAGCTCACGAACGACAGGGCTGAACACTGAAGCTTTCTTT.

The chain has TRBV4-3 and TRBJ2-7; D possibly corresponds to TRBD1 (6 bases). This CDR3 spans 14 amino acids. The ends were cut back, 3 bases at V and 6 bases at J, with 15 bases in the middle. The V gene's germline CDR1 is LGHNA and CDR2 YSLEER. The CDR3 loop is CASSHSTGLREQYF. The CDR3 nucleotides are TGCGCCAGCAGCCATTCGACAGGTCTGCGCGAGCAGTACTTC.

The CDR3 nucleotides are TGTGCCAGCAGTTGGGGCGGGACAGCCTATGGCTACACCTTC. Protein sequence: CASSWGGTAYGYTF. The chain carries TRBV6-5 and TRBJ1-2; 7 bases match TRBD1. V lost 4 bases, J lost 4 bases, and 6 bases stayed unmatched. This CDR3 spans 14 amino acids. The germline V gene encodes CDR1 MNHEY and CDR2 SVGAGI.

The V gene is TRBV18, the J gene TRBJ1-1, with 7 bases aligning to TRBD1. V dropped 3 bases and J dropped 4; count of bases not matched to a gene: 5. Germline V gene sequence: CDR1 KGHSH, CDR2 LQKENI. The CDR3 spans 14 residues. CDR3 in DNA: TGTGCCAGCTCACCCTCCACAGGGGCCACTGAAGCTTTCTTT. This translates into CASSPSTGATEAFF.

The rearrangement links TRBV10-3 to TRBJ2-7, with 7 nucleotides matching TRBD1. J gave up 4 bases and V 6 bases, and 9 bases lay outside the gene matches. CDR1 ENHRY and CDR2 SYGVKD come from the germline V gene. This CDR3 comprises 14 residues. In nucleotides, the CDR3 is TGTGCCATCAGGCCGGGGACAGAAGCTTACGAGCAGTACTTC. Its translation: CAIRPGTEAYEQYF.

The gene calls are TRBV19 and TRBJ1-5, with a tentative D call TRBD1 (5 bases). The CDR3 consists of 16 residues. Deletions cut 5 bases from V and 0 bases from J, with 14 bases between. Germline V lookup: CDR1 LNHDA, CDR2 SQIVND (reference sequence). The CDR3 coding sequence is TGTGCCAGTAGTGGGCAGACAGCCTATAGCAATCAGCCCCAGCATTTT. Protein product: CASSGQTAYSNQPQHF. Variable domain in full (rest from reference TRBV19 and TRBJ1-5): DGGITQSPKYLFRKEGQNVTLSCEQNLNHDAMYWYRQDPGQGLRLIYYSQIVNDFQKGDIAEGYSVSREKKESFPLTVTSAQKNPTAFYLCASSGQTAYSNQPQHFGDGTRLSIL.

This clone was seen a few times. CDR3 sequence: CASSLGQANSPLHF. The CDR3 DNA reads TGCGCCAGCAGCCTAGGACAGGCGAATTCACCCCTCCACTTT. The genes are TRBV5-1 and TRBJ1-6; TRBD1 matches at 7 bases. This CDR3 region has 14 residues. Germline V gene sequence: CDR1 SGHRS, CDR2 YFSETQ. V shed 4 bases, J shed 7 bases, and the junction held 5 bases outside the gene matches.

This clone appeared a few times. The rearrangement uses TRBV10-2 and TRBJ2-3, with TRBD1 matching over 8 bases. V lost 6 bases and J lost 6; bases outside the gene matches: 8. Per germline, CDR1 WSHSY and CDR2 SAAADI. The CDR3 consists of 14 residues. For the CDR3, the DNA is TGCGCCAGCAGCCGGGGACAGGTTGAGGATACGCAGTATTTT. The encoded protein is CASSRGQVEDTQYF.

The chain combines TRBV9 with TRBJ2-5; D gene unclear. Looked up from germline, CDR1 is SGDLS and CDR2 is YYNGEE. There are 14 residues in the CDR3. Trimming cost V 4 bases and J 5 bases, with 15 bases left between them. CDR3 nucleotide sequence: TGTGCCAGCAGCCCTCGTAGAACTTCGGAGACCCAGTACTTC. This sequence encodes CASSPRRTSETQYF.

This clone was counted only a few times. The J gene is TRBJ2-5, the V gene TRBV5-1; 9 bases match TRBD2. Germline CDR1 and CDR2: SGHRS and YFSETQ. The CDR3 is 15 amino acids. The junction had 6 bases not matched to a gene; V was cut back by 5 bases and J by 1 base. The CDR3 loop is CASSLSGGRQETQYF. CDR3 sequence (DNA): TGCGCCAGCAGTCTCAGCGGGGGGCGCCAAGAGACCCAGTACTTC.